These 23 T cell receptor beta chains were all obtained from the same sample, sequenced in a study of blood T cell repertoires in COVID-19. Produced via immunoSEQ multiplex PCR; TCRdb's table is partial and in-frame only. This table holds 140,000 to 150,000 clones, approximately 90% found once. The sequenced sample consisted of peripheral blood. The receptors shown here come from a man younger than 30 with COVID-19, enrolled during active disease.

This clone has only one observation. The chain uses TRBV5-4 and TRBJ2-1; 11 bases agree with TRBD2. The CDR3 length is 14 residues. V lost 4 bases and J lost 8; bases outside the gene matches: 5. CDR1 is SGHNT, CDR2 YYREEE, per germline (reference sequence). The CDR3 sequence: CASSLEGLADEQFF. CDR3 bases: TGTGCCAGCAGCCTGGAGGGACTAGCGGATGAGCAGTTCTTC.

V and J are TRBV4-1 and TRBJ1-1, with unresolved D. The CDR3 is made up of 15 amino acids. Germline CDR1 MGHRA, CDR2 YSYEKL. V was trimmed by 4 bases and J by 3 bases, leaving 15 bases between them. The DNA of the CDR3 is TGCGCCAGCAGCCGCCGGGATGGGAAATACACTGAAGCTTTCTTT. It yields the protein CASSRRDGKYTEAFF.

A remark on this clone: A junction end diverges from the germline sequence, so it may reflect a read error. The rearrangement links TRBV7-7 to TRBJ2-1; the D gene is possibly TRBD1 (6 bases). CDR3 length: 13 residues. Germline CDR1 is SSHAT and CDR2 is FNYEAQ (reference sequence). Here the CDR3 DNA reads TGTGCTAGCAGCCTTGGACAGTACAATGAGCAGTTCTTC. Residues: CASSLGQYNEQFF.

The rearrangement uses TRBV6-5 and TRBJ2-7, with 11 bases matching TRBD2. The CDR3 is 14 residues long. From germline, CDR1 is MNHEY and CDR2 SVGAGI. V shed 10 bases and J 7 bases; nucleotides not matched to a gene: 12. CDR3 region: CATTGLAAAEEQYF. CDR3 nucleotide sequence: TGTGCCACAACGGGACTAGCGGCGGCGGAAGAGCAGTACTTC.

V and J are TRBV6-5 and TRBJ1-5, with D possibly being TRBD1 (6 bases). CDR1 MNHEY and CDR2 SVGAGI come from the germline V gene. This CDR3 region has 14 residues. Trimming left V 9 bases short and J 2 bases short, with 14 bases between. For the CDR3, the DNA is TGTGCCAGTAAGGCAGGGGTGGGCAATCAGCCCCAGCATTTT. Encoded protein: CASKAGVGNQPQHF.

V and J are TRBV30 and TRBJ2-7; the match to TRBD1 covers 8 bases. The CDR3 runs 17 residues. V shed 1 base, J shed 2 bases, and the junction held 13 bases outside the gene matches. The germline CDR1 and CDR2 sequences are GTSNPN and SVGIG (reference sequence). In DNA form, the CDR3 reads TGTGCCTGGAGTGGAGGGTCCGCGACAGGGGCGACCTACGAGCAGTACTTC. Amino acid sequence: CAWSGGSATGATYEQYF.

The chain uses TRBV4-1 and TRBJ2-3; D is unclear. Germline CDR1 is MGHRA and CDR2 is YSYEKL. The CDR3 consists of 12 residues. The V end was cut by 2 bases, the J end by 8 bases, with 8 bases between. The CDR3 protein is CASSQLGSTQYF. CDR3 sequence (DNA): TGCGCCAGCAGCCAACTAGGTAGTACGCAGTATTTT.

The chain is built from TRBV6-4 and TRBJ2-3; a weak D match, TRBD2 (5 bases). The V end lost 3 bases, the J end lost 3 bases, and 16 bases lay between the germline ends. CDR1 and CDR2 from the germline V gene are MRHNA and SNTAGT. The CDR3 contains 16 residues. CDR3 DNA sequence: TGTGCCAGCAGTGAGGTCGGCGAGGGCCTAACAGATACGCAGTATTTT. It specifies CASSEVGEGLTDTQYF.

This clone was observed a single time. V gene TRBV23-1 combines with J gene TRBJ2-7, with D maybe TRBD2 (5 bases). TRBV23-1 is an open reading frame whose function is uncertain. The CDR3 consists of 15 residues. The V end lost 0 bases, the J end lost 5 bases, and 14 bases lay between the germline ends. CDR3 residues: CASSQSIRGLDEQYF. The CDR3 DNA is TGCGCCAGCAGTCAATCGATTCGAGGGTTAGACGAGCAGTACTTC.

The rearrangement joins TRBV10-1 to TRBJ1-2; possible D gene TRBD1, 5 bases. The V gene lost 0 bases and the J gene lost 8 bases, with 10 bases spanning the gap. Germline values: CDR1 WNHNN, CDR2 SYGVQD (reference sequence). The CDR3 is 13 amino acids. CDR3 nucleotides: TGCGCCAGCAGTGAGTCTACGTGGGGCGGCTACACCTTC. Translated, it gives CASSESTWGGYTF.

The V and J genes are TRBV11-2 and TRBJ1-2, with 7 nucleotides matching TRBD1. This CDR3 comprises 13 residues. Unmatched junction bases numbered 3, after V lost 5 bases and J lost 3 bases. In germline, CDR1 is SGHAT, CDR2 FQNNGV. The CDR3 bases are TGTGCCAGCAGCCCGGGGACAGACTATGGCTACACCTTC. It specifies CASSPGTDYGYTF. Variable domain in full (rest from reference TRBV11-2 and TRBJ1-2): EAGVAQSPRYKIIEKRQSVAFWCNPISGHATLYWYQQILGQGPKLLIQFQNNGVVDDSQLPKDRFSAERLKGVDSTLKIQPAKLEDSAVYLCASSPGTDYGYTFGSGTRLTVV.

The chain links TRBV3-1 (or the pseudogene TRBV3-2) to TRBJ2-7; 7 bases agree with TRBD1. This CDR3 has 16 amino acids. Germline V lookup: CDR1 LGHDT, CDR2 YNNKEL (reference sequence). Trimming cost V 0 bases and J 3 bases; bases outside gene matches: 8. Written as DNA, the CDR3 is TGTGCCAGCAGCCAAGAGGGTTCGGGACAGCTCTACGAGCAGTACTTC. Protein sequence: CASSQEGSGQLYEQYF.

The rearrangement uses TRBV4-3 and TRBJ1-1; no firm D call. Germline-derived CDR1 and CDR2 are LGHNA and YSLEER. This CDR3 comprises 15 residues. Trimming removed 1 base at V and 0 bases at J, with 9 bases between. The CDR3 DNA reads TGCGCCAGCAGCCAAGTTCTGAACATGAACACTGAAGCTTTCTTT. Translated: CASSQVLNMNTEAFF.

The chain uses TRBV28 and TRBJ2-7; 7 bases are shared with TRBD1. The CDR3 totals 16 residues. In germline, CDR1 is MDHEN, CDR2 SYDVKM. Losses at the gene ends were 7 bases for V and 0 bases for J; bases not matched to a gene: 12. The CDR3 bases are TGTGCCAGCATTCATTTATCCGGGGACAGCTCCTACGAGCAGTACTTC. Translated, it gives CASIHLSGDSSYEQYF.

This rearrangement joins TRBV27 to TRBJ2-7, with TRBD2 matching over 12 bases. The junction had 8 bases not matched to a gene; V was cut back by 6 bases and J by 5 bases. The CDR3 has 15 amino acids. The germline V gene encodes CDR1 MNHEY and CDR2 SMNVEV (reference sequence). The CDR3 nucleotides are TGTGCCAGCAGCCCGACTAGCGGGAGTTCCCACGAGCAGTACTTC. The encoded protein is CASSPTSGSSHEQYF.

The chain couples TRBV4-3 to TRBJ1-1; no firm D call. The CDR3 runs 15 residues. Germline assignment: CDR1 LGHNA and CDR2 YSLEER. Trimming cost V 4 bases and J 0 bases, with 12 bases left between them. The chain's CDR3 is CASSPYTGMNTEAFF. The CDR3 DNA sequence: TGCGCCAGCAGCCCCTACACGGGAATGAACACTGAAGCTTTCTTT.

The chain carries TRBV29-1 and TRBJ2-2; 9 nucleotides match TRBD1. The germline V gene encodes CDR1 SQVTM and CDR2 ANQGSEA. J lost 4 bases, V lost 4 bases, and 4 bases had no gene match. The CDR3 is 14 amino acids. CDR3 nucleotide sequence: TGCAGCGTTGTAACAGGGGGCATCACCGGGGAGCTGTTTTTT. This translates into CSVVTGGITGELFF.

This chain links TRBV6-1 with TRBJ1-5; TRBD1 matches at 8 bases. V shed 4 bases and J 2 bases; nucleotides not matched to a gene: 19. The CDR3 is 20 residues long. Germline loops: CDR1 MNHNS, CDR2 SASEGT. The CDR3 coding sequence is TGTGCCAGCAGTGGACGGGACAGGTCTCTCTTAGCTTTCGGCAATCAGCCCCAGCATTTT. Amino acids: CASSGRDRSLLAFGNQPQHF.

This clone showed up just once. The CDR3 nucleotides read TGTGCCAGCAGCTTGAGTTTGGGACAGTTGAATGAAAAACTGTTTTTT. This codes for CASSLSLGQLNEKLFF. The chain combines TRBV5-6 with TRBJ1-4; 7 nucleotides line up with TRBD1. Germline CDR1 and CDR2: SGHDT and YYEEEE. V was clipped by 1 base and J by 5 bases; unmatched bases: 8. This CDR3 region has 16 residues.

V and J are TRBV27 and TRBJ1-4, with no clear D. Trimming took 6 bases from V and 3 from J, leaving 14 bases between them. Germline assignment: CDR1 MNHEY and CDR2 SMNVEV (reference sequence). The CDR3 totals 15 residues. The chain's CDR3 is CASSRRDRANEKLFF. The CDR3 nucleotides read TGTGCCAGCAGCCGCCGGGATCGGGCTAATGAAAAACTGTTTTTT.

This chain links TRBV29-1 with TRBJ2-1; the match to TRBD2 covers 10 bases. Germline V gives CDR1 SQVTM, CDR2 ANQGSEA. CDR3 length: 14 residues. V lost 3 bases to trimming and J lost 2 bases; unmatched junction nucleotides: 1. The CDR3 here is CSVDTSGTYNEQFF. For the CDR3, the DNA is TGCAGCGTTGACACTAGCGGGACCTACAATGAGCAGTTCTTC.

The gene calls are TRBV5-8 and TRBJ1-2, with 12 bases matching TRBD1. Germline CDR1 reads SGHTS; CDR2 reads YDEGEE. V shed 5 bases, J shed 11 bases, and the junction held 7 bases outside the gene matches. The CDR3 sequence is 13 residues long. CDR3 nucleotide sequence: TGTGCCAGCAGTGGGACAGGGGGCTTTATTTACACCTTC. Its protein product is CASSGTGGFIYTF. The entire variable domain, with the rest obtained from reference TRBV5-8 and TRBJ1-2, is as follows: EAGVTQSPTHLIKTRGQQATLRCSPISGHTSVYWYQQALGLGLQFLLWYDEGEERNRGNFPPRFSGRQFPNYSSELNVNALELEDSALYLCASSGTGGFIYTFGSGTRLTVV.

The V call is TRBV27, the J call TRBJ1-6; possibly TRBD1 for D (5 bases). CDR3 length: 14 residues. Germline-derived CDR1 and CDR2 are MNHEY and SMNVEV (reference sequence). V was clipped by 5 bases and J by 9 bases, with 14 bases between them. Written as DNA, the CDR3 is TGTGCCAGCAGTCCTGGGGCAATCGGTTCACCCCTCCACTTT. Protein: CASSPGAIGSPLHF.